Listed below are T cell receptor beta chains from one sample, sequenced in a study of spatial heterogeneity in lung cancer. TCRdb itself ran the 5' RACE reads through MiXCR, one entry per CDR3 protein. The table shows about 82,000 distinct CDR3 sequences, with roughly 12% occurring only once. Sequenced here: PBMCs, sampled at surgery. The receptors come from a male donor with early-stage non-small cell lung cancer. The CDR3 runs from the conserved cysteine through the conserved F or W. The D gene is left open where the match is weak. Size values are once, few and many counts, or a class for expanded clones, and some rows have none.

v_call	clone_size	d_call	j_call	cdr3_nt	cdr3_aa
TRBV2	few	TRBD2	TRBJ2-3	TGTGCCAGCAGTGAGACTAGCGCTTCTAGCACAGATACGCAGTATTTT	CASSETSASSTDTQYF
TRBV5-5	NA	NA	TRBJ2-2	TGTGCCAGCAGCATCGGACTTCCGACCCAACAAACCGGGGAGCTGTTTTTT	CASSIGLPTQQTGELFF
TRBV12-3/TRBV12-4	NA	NA	TRBJ2-7	TGTGCCAGCAGTGGCCCTCGAAGGACGAGCTCCTACGAGCAGTACTTC	CASSGPRRTSSYEQYF
TRBV3-1	NA	NA	TRBJ1-2	TGTGCCAGCAGCCAGTCAGTGCATGGCTACACCTTC	CASSQSVHGYTF
TRBV2	NA	NA	TRBJ2-1	TGTGCCAGCAGCATGTCCCGGGACATGAAATTGGAGCAGTTCTTC	CASSMSRDMKLEQFF
TRBV6-2/TRBV6-3	few	TRBD2	TRBJ2-1	TGTGCCAGCAGTTACCCCCAGCGGGGGCCCCCCTACAATGAGCAGTTCTTC	CASSYPQRGPPYNEQFF
TRBV6-2/TRBV6-3	few	NA	TRBJ1-1	TGTGCCAGCAGCCGACAGGTTAGGGGCACTGAAGCTTTCTTT	CASSRQVRGTEAFF
TRBV29-1	many	TRBD1	TRBJ1-1	TGCAGCGTTTCAGACAGGGGGGTCACTGAAGCTTTCTTT	CSVSDRGVTEAFF
TRBV29-1	many	NA	TRBJ2-5	TGCAGCGTCTGGGGACCCAGGAACCGTTTCGCTGAGACCCAGTACTTC	CSVWGPRNRFAETQYF
TRBV20-1	NA	TRBD2	TRBJ2-3	TGCAGTGCTCACTTCCTAGCGGGAGTTCCGCCCGATACGCAGTATTTT	CSAHFLAGVPPDTQYF
TRBV29-1	many	NA	TRBJ2-4	TGCAGCGTTGGGGATCTTACCAAAAACATTCAGTACTTC	CSVGDLTKNIQYF
TRBV20-1	many	TRBD1	TRBJ1-1	TGCAGTGCTCTATGGACAGGGGCGGGGAACACTGAAGCTTTCTTT	CSALWTGAGNTEAFF
TRBV20-1	NA	NA	TRBJ2-2	TGCAGTGCTAAGGCGGCGAACACCGGGGAGCTGTTTTTT	CSAKAANTGELFF
TRBV5-1	once	NA	TRBJ2-7	TGCGCCAGTAGCCCCCCAGGGAAGCTCGAGCAGTACTTC	CASSPPGKLEQYF
TRBV14	NA	NA	TRBJ2-1	TGTGCCAGCAGCCAAGTCTCCGGGTCTGTTCAGTTCTTC	CASSQVSGSVQFF
TRBV7-2	NA	NA	TRBJ2-5	TGTGCCAGCAGAGGGGACCCCCAAGAGACCCAGTACTTC	CASRGDPQETQYF
TRBV7-2	NA	TRBD2	TRBJ2-1	TGTGCCAGCAGCTTGACTAGCGGAGGATACAATGAGCAGTTCTTC	CASSLTSGGYNEQFF
TRBV29-1	many	TRBD1	TRBJ1-2	TGCAGCGTCTTGGACAGGGGGCCAAGTGGCTACACCTTC	CSVLDRGPSGYTF
TRBV7-9	few	NA	TRBJ1-2	TGTGCCAGCAGCTTAGGGGCCCCCAGAGACCCGACGTTGAACATCTATGGCTACACCTTC	CASSLGAPRDPTLNIYGYTF
TRBV12-3/TRBV12-4	few	NA	TRBJ2-7	TGTGCCAGCAGTATAAACTACGAGCAGTACTTC	CASSINYEQYF
TRBV18	many	NA	TRBJ1-1	TGTGCCAGCTCCGAAGAAACTAGGAACACTGAAGCTTTCTTT	CASSEETRNTEAFF
TRBV9	few	TRBD2	TRBJ2-7	TGTGCCAGCAGCTGGACTAGCGGGGACGAGCAGTACTTC	CASSWTSGDEQYF
TRBV10-3	NA	NA	TRBJ2-1	TGTGCCATCAGTGAATTCAATGAGCAGTTCTTC	CAISEFNEQFF
TRBV29-1	few	TRBD1	TRBJ1-6	TGCAGCGTGCGGACAGGGGCCCTTGATAATTCACCCCTCCACTTT	CSVRTGALDNSPLHF
TRBV19	NA	TRBD2	TRBJ2-2	TGTGCCAGTAGTATTAATGGACTAGCGGGACGGAACACCGGGGAGCTGTTTTTT	CASSINGLAGRNTGELFF
TRBV7-8	NA	NA	TRBJ2-3	TGTGCCAGCAGCCCGAGGATGGATACGCAGTATTTT	CASSPRMDTQYF
TRBV5-8	few	NA	TRBJ2-5	TGTGCCAGCAGCTTGCGGGTGGAGACCCAGTACTTC	CASSLRVETQYF
TRBV7-9	NA	NA	TRBJ2-2	TGTGCCAGCAGCTTAGTATTTAACACCGGGGAGCTGTTTTTT	CASSLVFNTGELFF
TRBV6-6	NA	NA	TRBJ2-1	TGTGCCAGCAGGGGGGCCCCCTACAATGAGCAGTTCTTC	CASRGAPYNEQFF
TRBV29-1	NA	NA	TRBJ1-1	TGCAGCGTTGGACAGACCGCGGGCGGTGAAGCTTTCTTT	CSVGQTAGGEAFF
TRBV10-3	many	NA	TRBJ2-6	TGTGCCATCAGTGATGGAAGGGATGGGGCCAACGTCCTGACTTTC	CAISDGRDGANVLTF
TRBV18	NA	TRBD2	TRBJ2-1	TGTGCCAGCTCACCAGAGGTTAGCGGGACCTACAATGAGCAGTTCTTC	CASSPEVSGTYNEQFF
TRBV20-1	once	TRBD2	TRBJ2-7	TGCAGTGCGATTCCGGGACTAGTTTCCCTGCAGAGCTCCTACGAGCAGTACTTC	CSAIPGLVSLQSSYEQYF
TRBV3-1	many	NA	TRBJ1-1	TGTGCCAGCAGCCAACAGGGGATACCTGAAGCTTTCTTT	CASSQQGIPEAFF
TRBV25-1	few	NA	TRBJ2-3	TGTGCCAGCAGTGCCCCTAGGCCAGGTGTGGTCACAGATACGCAGTATTTT	CASSAPRPGVVTDTQYF
TRBV9	many	NA	TRBJ1-1	TGTGCCAGCAGCCCAAATTTTATGAACACTGAAGCTTTCTTT	CASSPNFMNTEAFF
TRBV29-1	NA	TRBD1	TRBJ1-2	TGCAGCGCCTCGGGGTCAGGGGGCGGTGGCTACACCTTC	CSASGSGGGGYTF
TRBV10-2	few	TRBD2	TRBJ2-1	TGCGCCAGCAGTGAAACTAGCGGGAACTACAATGAGCAGTTCTTC	CASSETSGNYNEQFF
TRBV4-1	NA	NA	TRBJ2-5	TGCGCCAGCAGCAAAGATCAACTCAGGAAAGAGACCCAGTACTTC	CASSKDQLRKETQYF
TRBV12-3/TRBV12-4	NA	NA	TRBJ2-3	TGTGCCAGCAGTCCGAATACAGATACGCAGTATTTT	CASSPNTDTQYF
TRBV9	NA	NA	TRBJ2-6	TGTGCCAGCAGCGTAGGGGCCGGGGCTGGGGCCAACGTCCTGACTTTC	CASSVGAGAGANVLTF
TRBV20-1	NA	TRBD1	TRBJ2-1	TGCAGTGCTGACGCCGGGACAGGGGATTACAATGAGCAGTTCTTC	CSADAGTGDYNEQFF
TRBV5-5	NA	NA	TRBJ1-5	TGTGCCAGCAGCTTGGAGACGGACAATCAGCCCCAGCATTTT	CASSLETDNQPQHF
TRBV21-1	few	NA	TRBJ2-3	TGTGCCAGCAGCAAAAGAGGCGACGGGACAGATACGCAGTATTTT	CASSKRGDGTDTQYF
TRBV4-1	few	NA	TRBJ2-1	TGCGCCAGCAGCCAAGAAGGAAACCTCAGGGACAATGAGCAGTTCTTC	CASSQEGNLRDNEQFF
TRBV18	few	TRBD2	TRBJ2-1	TGTGCCAGCTCACCAAGGACTAGCGGGAGGGCCAGTTCCTACAATGAGCAGTTCTTC	CASSPRTSGRASSYNEQFF
TRBV7-9	NA	TRBD1	TRBJ1-1	TGTGCCAGCAGCTTAGGGGACAGGTACGTCCCTGAAGCTTTCTTT	CASSLGDRYVPEAFF
TRBV7-3	many	NA	TRBJ1-1	TGTGCCAGCAGCCTTAACAGCGCGGGCACTGAAGCTTTCTTT	CASSLNSAGTEAFF
TRBV7-2	NA	TRBD1	TRBJ1-2	TGTGCCAGCAGCTCTGGGACAGAAACTAACTATGGCTACACCTTC	CASSSGTETNYGYTF
TRBV29-1	many	NA	TRBJ1-5	TGCAGCGTTGTGGAGAGCAATCAGCCCCAGCATTTT	CSVVESNQPQHF
TRBV20-1	many	TRBD2	TRBJ2-1	TGCAGTGCTAGTCCCGGGGGGTCCTACAATGAGCAGTTCTTC	CSASPGGSYNEQFF
TRBV20-1	few	TRBD2	TRBJ2-1	TGCAGTGCTCCTGGGGTAGCGGGACGACTCAATGAGCAGTTCTTC	CSAPGVAGRLNEQFF
TRBV3-1	NA	TRBD2	TRBJ2-1	TGTGCCAGCAGCCAAAGCGGGAGGGCCTACAATGAGCAGTTCTTC	CASSQSGRAYNEQFF
TRBV3-1	few	TRBD2	TRBJ2-3	TGTGCCAGCAGAGGACTAGCGGGAGGTCGCACAGATACGCAGTATTTT	CASRGLAGGRTDTQYF
TRBV19	few	TRBD2	TRBJ2-1	TGTGCCAGTAGTATGGCCGGGAGGCTTAATGAGCAGTTCTTC	CASSMAGRLNEQFF
TRBV30	NA	NA	TRBJ2-1	TGTGCCTGGAGAGGAGTGGGCAATGAGCAGTTCTTC	CAWRGVGNEQFF
TRBV30	few	TRBD1	TRBJ2-5	TGTGCCTGGAGGGACAGGAGCCAAGAGACCCAGTACTTC	CAWRDRSQETQYF